These 13 T cell receptor beta chains were all obtained from the same sample, sequenced in a study of blood T cell repertoires in COVID-19. Some clones are missing from TCRdb's copy, which holds only in-frame ones; the method was immunoSEQ multiplex PCR. The table shows about 89,000 clones, with about 83% occurring only once. The sequenced sample consisted of peripheral blood. These receptors were taken from a man in his 70s with COVID-19, enrolled during active disease.

The gene calls are TRBV30 and TRBJ1-4; 7 positions match TRBD1. The trim removed 2 bases at V and 10 bases at J, leaving 7 bases unmatched. CDR1 and CDR2 (germline): GTSNPN, SVGIG (reference sequence). This CDR3 is 13 amino acids long. The CDR3 sequence: CAWSRQGEVKLFF. The CDR3 DNA is TGTGCCTGGAGTAGGCAGGGGGAGGTAAAACTGTTTTTT.

The rearrangement uses TRBV3-1 (or the pseudogene TRBV3-2) and TRBJ2-7; 9 bases align to TRBD1. Germline CDR1 and CDR2: LGHDT and YNNKEL (reference sequence). V trimming: 4 bases; J trimming: 3 bases; junction bases outside the gene matches: 4. This CDR3 has 14 amino acids. CDR3 sequence (DNA): TGTGCCAGCAGCCGACAGGGGGGGGGCTACGAGCAGTACTTC. Translating gives CASSRQGGGYEQYF.

The chain carries TRBV7-2 and TRBJ2-3; D is perhaps TRBD2 (6 bases). The germline V and J ends were trimmed by 1 base and 4 bases, with 21 bases remaining between them. This CDR3 region has 18 residues. Germline V lookup: CDR1 SGHTA, CDR2 FQGNSA. CDR3 DNA sequence: TGTGCCAGCAGCTTAGTTCGGGGGTTCGCTTTTTTCGCAGATACGCAGTATTTT. As protein: CASSLVRGFAFFADTQYF.

This sequence joins TRBV5-1 and TRBJ2-3, with D perhaps matching TRBD1 (6 bases). The CDR3 is made up of 17 amino acids. The V gene lost 8 bases and the J gene lost 1 base, with 23 bases spanning the gap. Germline-derived CDR1 and CDR2 are SGHRS and YFSETQ. This CDR3 is CASKQGGRSTRTDTQYF. DNA for the CDR3: TGCGCCAGTAAGCAAGGGGGACGGAGTACTCGCACAGATACGCAGTATTTT. The complete variable domain, with remaining parts taken from reference TRBV5-1 and TRBJ2-3, reads KAGVTQTPRYLIKTRGQQVTLSCSPISGHRSVSWYQQTPGQGLQFLFEYFSETQRNKGNFPGRFSGRQFSNSRSEMNVSTLELGDSALYLCASKQGGRSTRTDTQYFGPGTRLTVL.

The V and J genes are TRBV28 and TRBJ1-4, with D possibly TRBD1 on 6 matching bases. Germline values: CDR1 MDHEN, CDR2 SYDVKM. The CDR3 consists of 14 residues. Trimming stripped 5 bases from V and 7 bases from J, with 14 bases between. The DNA of the CDR3 is TGTGCCAGCAGTACCGGGACAATGAGTGAAAAACTGTTTTTT. This gives the protein CASSTGTMSEKLFF.

This clone was found a few times. The chain carries TRBV3-1 (or the pseudogene TRBV3-2) and TRBJ1-6; a weak D match, TRBD1 (6 bases). Looked up from germline, CDR1 is LGHDT and CDR2 is YNNKEL (reference sequence). Deletions cut 1 base from V and 7 bases from J, with 14 bases between. The CDR3 runs 16 residues. CDR3 in DNA: TGTGCCAGCAGCCAAGGCGGGTGGACAGCCAATTCACCCCTCCACTTT. The encoded protein is CASSQGGWTANSPLHF.

The chain joins TRBV12-3 or TRBV12-4 to TRBJ1-1, with D tentatively TRBD1 (6 bases). Trimming stripped 6 bases from V and 4 bases from J, with 12 bases between. The CDR3 is made up of 13 amino acids. The CDR3 sequence: CASRTTGFTEAFF. CDR3 sequence (DNA): TGTGCCAGCAGAACAACAGGGTTCACTGAAGCTTTCTTT.

V and J are TRBV13 and TRBJ2-3; 9 nucleotides align to TRBD2. This CDR3 is built from 16 residues. V lost 4 bases to trimming and J lost 6 bases; unmatched junction nucleotides: 11. The V gene's germline CDR1 is PRHDT and CDR2 FYEKMQ (reference sequence). The CDR3 spells CASSSLLAGLSDTQYF. The CDR3 coding sequence is TGTGCCAGCAGCTCCCTACTAGCGGGCTTAAGCGATACGCAGTATTTT. Drawing the rest from reference TRBV13 and TRBJ2-3, the complete variable domain is AAGVIQSPRHLIKEKRETATLKCYPIPRHDTVYWYQQGPGQDPQFLISFYEKMQSDKGSIPDRFSAQQFSDYHSELNMSSLELGDSALYFCASSSLLAGLSDTQYFGPGTRLTVL.

The rearrangement joins TRBV19 to TRBJ2-3, with no clear D. This CDR3 has 13 amino acids. The V end was cut by 5 bases, the J end by 0 bases, with 6 bases between. Germline V gene lookup returns CDR1 LNHDA and CDR2 SQIVND (reference sequence). DNA for the CDR3: TGTGCCAGTAGTTTCCAGAGCACAGATACGCAGTATTTT. It specifies CASSFQSTDTQYF. The full variable domain, in which reference TRBV19 and TRBJ2-3 provide the parts outside the CDR3, is DGGITQSPKYLFRKEGQNVTLSCEQNLNHDAMYWYRQDPGQGLRLIYYSQIVNDFQKGDIAEGYSVSREKKESFPLTVTSAQKNPTAFYLCASSFQSTDTQYFGPGTRLTVL.

In its sample, this clone was seen a few times. The J gene is TRBJ2-1, the V gene TRBV19, with 14 positions matching TRBD2. Unmatched junction bases numbered 10, after V lost 7 bases and J lost 8 bases. CDR1 and CDR2 from the germline V gene are LNHDA and SQIVND (reference sequence). The CDR3 runs 16 residues. The DNA for the CDR3 is TGTGCCAGTATAAGGGGACTAGCGGGAGTTAGGGATGAGCAGTTCTTC. Translated: CASIRGLAGVRDEQFF.

The rearrangement joins TRBV5-1 to TRBJ2-1; the match to TRBD2 covers 12 bases. The CDR3 consists of 16 residues. The ends lost 4 bases at V and 8 bases at J; junction bases unmatched: 10. Germline CDR1 and CDR2: SGHRS and YFSETQ. The CDR3 coding sequence is TGCGCCAGCAGCACCGTTACTAGCGGGAGGAAGGATGAGCAGTTCTTC. It yields the protein CASSTVTSGRKDEQFF.

The chain couples TRBV19 to TRBJ2-5; no definite D call. The CDR3 extends over 13 amino acids. Per germline, CDR1 LNHDA and CDR2 SQIVND (reference sequence). Trimming stripped 4 bases from V and 4 bases from J, with 10 bases between. DNA for the CDR3: TGTGCCAGTAGTAAGACAAACGGAGAGACCCAGTACTTC. This sequence encodes CASSKTNGETQYF.

CDR3 nucleotides: TGCGCCAGCCAAACTCTCGCGGGGGGGATCTACGAGCAGTACTTC. It specifies CASQTLAGGIYEQYF. The V call is TRBV5-1, the J call TRBJ2-7, with TRBD2 identical over 9 bases. The trim removed 7 bases at V and 3 bases at J, leaving 11 bases unmatched. The CDR3 length is 15 residues. From germline, CDR1 is SGHRS and CDR2 YFSETQ.